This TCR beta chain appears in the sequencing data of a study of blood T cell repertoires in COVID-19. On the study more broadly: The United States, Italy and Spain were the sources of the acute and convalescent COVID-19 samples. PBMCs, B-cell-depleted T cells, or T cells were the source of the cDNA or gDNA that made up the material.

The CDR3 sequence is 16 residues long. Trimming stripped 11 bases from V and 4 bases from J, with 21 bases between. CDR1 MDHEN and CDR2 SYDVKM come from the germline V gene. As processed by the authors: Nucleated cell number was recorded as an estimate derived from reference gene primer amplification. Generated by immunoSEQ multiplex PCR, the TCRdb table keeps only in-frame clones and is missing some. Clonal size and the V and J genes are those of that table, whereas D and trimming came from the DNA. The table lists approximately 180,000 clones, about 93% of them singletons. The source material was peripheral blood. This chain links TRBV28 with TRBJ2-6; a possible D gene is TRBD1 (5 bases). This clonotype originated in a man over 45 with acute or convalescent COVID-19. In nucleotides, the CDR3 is TGTGCCCTGGGCTCAGGGCCTGGTACGGGGGCCAACGTCCTGACTTTC. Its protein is CALGSGPGTGANVLTF. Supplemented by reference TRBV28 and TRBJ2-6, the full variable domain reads DVKVTQSSRYLVKRTGEKVFLECVQDMDHENMFWYRQDPGLGLRLIYFSYDVKMKEKGDIPEGYSVSREKKERFSLILESASTNQTSMYLCALGSGPGTGANVLTFGAGSRLTVL.